Presented here are 14 T cell receptor beta chains from one specimen sequenced in a study of blood T cell repertoires in COVID-19. Assay: immunoSEQ multiplex PCR; the TCRdb copy retains only in-frame clones and omits some. The sample lists around 120,000 clones; roughly 79% were seen once. Material for sequencing was peripheral blood. These receptors were obtained from a man between 65 and 79 years old with acute or convalescent COVID-19.

The genes are TRBV6-5 and TRBJ1-5; D gene ambiguous. CDR3 length equals 14 residues. V shed 0 bases and J shed 5 bases, with 8 bases lying between them. Germline values: CDR1 MNHEY, CDR2 SVGAGI. The CDR3 loop reads CASSYSWRDQPQHF. CDR3 in DNA: TGTGCCAGCAGTTACTCGTGGAGGGATCAGCCCCAGCATTTT.

J is TRBJ2-1 and V is TRBV24-1, with 11 bases matching TRBD1. Trimming removed 4 bases from V and 12 bases from J; junction bases left unmatched: 16. Germline-derived CDR1 and CDR2 are KGHDR and SFDVKD. This CDR3 has 17 residues. CDR3 in DNA: TGTGCCACCAGTGAAAGTGGTGGGACAGGGGGTTTGTCACGGCAGTTCTTC. It yields the protein CATSESGGTGGLSRQFF.

The rearrangement uses TRBV15 and TRBJ2-1; 12 bases agree with TRBD1. CDR3 size: 16 residues. V lost 2 bases, J lost 8 bases, and 7 bases stayed unmatched. Germline lookup yields CDR1 LNHNV and CDR2 YYDKDF (reference sequence). This CDR3 reads CATSRRAGTGGHEQFF. CDR3 DNA: TGTGCCACCAGCAGAAGGGCGGGGACAGGGGGCCATGAGCAGTTCTTC.

V usage is TRBV6-4 and J usage is TRBJ1-2; 7 bases align to TRBD1. The CDR3 contains 13 residues. The J segment lost 1 base and the V segment lost 6 bases, leaving 2 bases of the junction unmatched. Germline CDR1 and CDR2: MRHNA and SNTAGT. This CDR3 reads CASSRGFNYGYTF. The CDR3 DNA reads as TGTGCCAGCAGCAGGGGGTTTAACTATGGCTACACCTTC.

The CDR3 DNA reads TGTGCCAGCAGCTTTCGACGGAGACAGGGCTATGGCTACACCTTC. It translates to CASSFRRRQGYGYTF. The chain recombines TRBV5-4 with TRBJ1-2; 7 bases fit TRBD1. Germline lookup yields CDR1 SGHNT and CDR2 YYREEE (reference sequence). CDR3 length: 15 amino acids. Losses at the gene ends were 2 bases for V and 4 bases for J; bases not matched to a gene: 8.

The J gene is TRBJ1-2, the V gene TRBV9, with D perhaps matching TRBD1 (6 bases). CDR1 is SGDLS and CDR2 is YYNGEE in the germline V gene. V gave up 0 bases and J gave up 3 bases, with 9 bases separating them. The CDR3 is made up of 14 amino acids. CDR3 loop: CASSVGYRDYGYTF. CDR3 sequence (DNA): TGTGCCAGCAGCGTAGGGTACAGGGACTATGGCTACACCTTC.

The table lists this clone with a count of one. The chain combines TRBV10-3 with TRBJ2-7; 7 bases line up with TRBD2. This CDR3 contains 14 residues. V lost 4 bases and J lost 2; bases outside the gene matches: 5. Per germline, CDR1 ENHRY and CDR2 SYGVKD. CDR3 loop: CAISGSSGAYEQYF. The CDR3 bases are TGTGCCATCAGTGGGTCCAGCGGGGCCTACGAGCAGTACTTC.

J is TRBJ2-2 and V is TRBV5-6, with a tentative D call TRBD1 (6 bases). The CDR3 extends over 17 amino acids. Trimming stripped 2 bases from V and 4 bases from J, with 18 bases between. Germline V CDR1 and CDR2: SGHDT, YYEEEE. DNA of the CDR3: TGTGCCAGCAGCTTTTTGGGGGCATTGGGGCGCACCGGGGAGCTGTTTTTT. This sequence encodes CASSFLGALGRTGELFF.

The sample holds a few counts of this clone. This chain joins TRBV6-5 and TRBJ1-6; no clear D gene. Trimming stripped 3 bases from V and 7 bases from J, with 10 bases between. The CDR3 totals 14 residues. Germline CDR1 and CDR2: MNHEY and SVGAGI. The CDR3 DNA reads as TGTGCCAGCAGTTATCAAATCCGGAATTCACCCCTCCACTTT. It translates to CASSYQIRNSPLHF.

This clone showed up just a few times. The chain combines TRBV7-2 with TRBJ2-1, with TRBD1 matching over 9 bases. This CDR3 contains 16 residues. Losses at the gene ends were 5 bases for V and 6 bases for J; bases not matched to a gene: 11. Germline V gives CDR1 SGHTA, CDR2 FQGNSA. CDR3 region: CASSGKGQGSGNEQFF. CDR3 DNA sequence: TGTGCCAGCAGCGGCAAAGGACAGGGGAGTGGCAATGAGCAGTTCTTC.

Many counts were recorded for this clone. The chain joins TRBV4-3 to TRBJ1-6; 10 nucleotides align to TRBD1. The CDR3 covers 20 residues. In germline, CDR1 is LGHNA, CDR2 YSLEER. Trimming took 4 bases from V and 0 from J; bases not matched to a gene: 12. The CDR3 loop is CASSLDWDRGPSSYNSPLHF. The CDR3 DNA sequence: TGCGCCAGCAGCCTCGATTGGGACAGGGGACCTAGCTCCTATAATTCACCCCTCCACTTT.

The chain has TRBV19 and TRBJ2-3; 7 positions match TRBD1. The junction had 4 bases not matched to a gene; V was cut back by 0 bases and J by 1 base. Germline V gene lookup returns CDR1 LNHDA and CDR2 SQIVND (reference sequence). This CDR3 is built from 16 residues. The CDR3 region is CASSIEPGTGTDTQYF. The CDR3 bases are TGTGCCAGTAGTATAGAACCCGGGACAGGCACAGATACGCAGTATTTT.

The CDR3 coding sequence is TGTGCCAGCAGCGTTACAGGGGACACCGGGGAGCTGTTTTTT. Encoded protein: CASSVTGDTGELFF. The chain carries TRBV9 and TRBJ2-2; 7 bases are a match to TRBD1. Germline V gene sequence: CDR1 SGDLS, CDR2 YYNGEE. The V segment lost 2 bases and the J segment 3 bases; nucleotides outside the gene matches: 1. The length of the CDR3 is 14 residues.

This clone showed up just a few times. The gene calls are TRBV5-3 and TRBJ2-1; TRBD2 might be the D (6 bases). TRBV5-3 is classed as an ORF, of uncertain function. V lost 5 bases to trimming and J lost 5 bases, with 17 bases between them. The CDR3 loop spans 15 amino acids. CDR3 amino acids: CARRPMRGVHNEQFF. The CDR3 DNA reads TGTGCCAGAAGACCTATGCGGGGCGTCCACAATGAGCAGTTCTTC.